This T cell receptor beta chain was identified in a study of CD8+ T cells in alopecia areata. In germline, CDR1 is SGHRS, CDR2 YFSETQ. The V and J ends lost 0 bases and 5 bases respectively, with 15 bases between them. The CDR3 is 15 residues long. This sample's treatment: oral pan-JAK inhibitor, 5-10 mg twice daily. Sampling of alopecia areata patients yielded lesional scalp punch biopsies as well as peripheral blood. In each case, RNA was isolated and then reverse transcribed into cDNA as the sequencing template. Only in-frame clones appear in the TCRdb table, and some are missing; sequencing was by immunoSEQ multiplex PCR. The table records 170,000 or so clones, roughly 62% of them present only once.

The chain employs TRBV5-1 and TRBJ2-7; D uncertain. The sample here was CD8+ T cells sorted from blood, taken at week 24, from a patient treated with tofacitinib. The source is a human donor with alopecia areata. CDR3 bases: TGCGCCAGCAGCTTGGTAGGAGAAGGGTCAAACGAGCAGTACTTC. Translating it yields CASSLVGEGSNEQYF.